The present entry profiles one T cell receptor (beta chain) with its context. Per germline, CDR1 SGHRS and CDR2 YFSETQ. Between the trimmed V and J ends, which lost 0 bases and 0 bases, there was a span of 7 bases. The CDR3 is 15 amino acids. TCRdb keeps only in-frame clones here, not all; method: immunoSEQ multiplex PCR. The sample has about 120,000 clones, about 91% seen once. This record comes from a study of blood T cell repertoires in COVID-19. Turning to the study itself: Some COVID-19 samples were acute and others convalescent; all came from the United States, Italy and Spain. In each case, the material was cDNA or gDNA derived from T cells, B-cell-depleted T cells, or PBMCs.

Sequencing used peripheral blood. The source of this sequence is a man aged 50-60 years with acute or convalescent COVID-19. This chain uses TRBV5-1 with TRBJ1-5; D perhaps matches TRBD1 (5 bases). CDR3 sequence reads: CASSLAGASNQPQHF. CDR3 nucleotides: TGCGCCAGCAGCTTGGCTGGGGCTAGCAATCAGCCCCAGCATTTT.